A selection of T cell receptor beta chains follows, all from one sample in a study of CD8 T cells in Susac syndrome. One entry per CDR3 protein, called by TCRdb with MiXCR from the immunoSEQ multiplex PCR reads. The sample yields 150,000 to 200,000 distinct CDR3 sequences, around 94% seen once. Sequenced sample: CD4+ T cells from PBMCs. All receptors come from a human donor with multiple sclerosis. Each CDR3 is given with its conserved first and last residue. The D gene is left open where the match is weak. Part of the rows lack a size; the others show once, few, many or a class for expanded clones.

j_call cdr3_length v_call clone_size d_call cdr3_nt cdr3_aa
TRBJ2-5 13 TRBV9 . . TGTGCCAGCAGCGTAGAGGGCCAAGAGACCCAGTACTTC CASSVEGQETQYF
TRBJ2-7 15 TRBV28 . TRBD2 TGTGCCAGCAGTTCGCTCGCGGGAGGGTTCTACGAGCAGTACTTC CASSSLAGGFYEQYF
TRBJ1-3 17 TRBV30 . . TGTGCCTGGAGGGGACCTTGGGGAGGGCACTCTGGAAACACCATATATTTT CAWRGPWGGHSGNTIYF
TRBJ2-3 13 TRBV29-1 . . TGCAGCGTTTCCAGGGTGGGCACAGATACGCAGTATTTT CSVSRVGTDTQYF
TRBJ2-7 15 TRBV10-3 . TRBD1 TGTGCCATCAGTGAGTCCACCGGGACAGCGGCGGCTCAGTACTTC CAISESTGTAAAQYF
TRBJ2-3 15 TRBV5-1 . . TGCGCCAGCAGCTTGTTGGGGACGGCAGGGGATACGCAGTATTTT CASSLLGTAGDTQYF
TRBJ2-2 16 TRBV10-3 . . TGTGCCATCAAAAGGAGTATTGGGGGGAACACCGGGGAGCTGTTTTTT CAIKRSIGGNTGELFF
TRBJ2-5 13 TRBV3-1 . . TGTGCCAGCAGCCTTAGCGAGCAAGAGACCCAGTACTTC CASSLSEQETQYF
TRBJ1-4 15 TRBV15 . . TGTGCCACCTTGAGGGGGGGAGGAACTAATGAAAAACTGTTTTTT CATLRGGGTNEKLFF
TRBJ2-1 16 TRBV19 . TRBD2 TGTGCCAGTAGTATAGTTGCGGGAGGGTCCCCCCATGAGCAGTTCTTC CASSIVAGGSPHEQFF
TRBJ1-5 13 TRBV30 . . TGTGCCTGGAGTGCGAGAACCCAAGGGCCCCAGCATTTT CAWSARTQGPQHF
TRBJ1-5 18 TRBV6-1 once . TGTGCCAGCAGTGAACTCCAGGGGTGGAATAAGGGCAATCAGCCCCAGCATTTT CASSELQGWNKGNQPQHF
TRBJ2-7 13 TRBV20-1 . TRBD1 TGCAGTGTCCCGGGACAGGGGAGCCACGAGCAGTACTTC CSVPGQGSHEQYF
TRBJ2-2 14 TRBV3-1 . . TGTGCCAGCAGCCCTCAAGTTAACACCGGGGAGCTGTTTTTT CASSPQVNTGELFF
TRBJ2-5 15 TRBV30 . . TGTGCCTGGAGTGTGGGCTTCAGCTCCCAAGAGACCCAGTACTTC CAWSVGFSSQETQYF
TRBJ1-4 14 TRBV12-3/TRBV12-4 once . TGTGCCAGCAGTTTCGGTGGTAACGGGCTCAGGCTGTTTTTT CASSFGGNGLRLFF
TRBJ2-1 17 TRBV3-1 . TRBD1 TGTGCCAGCAGCCAAGATCTCGGGGACAGTCACTACAATGAGCAGTTCTTC CASSQDLGDSHYNEQFF
TRBJ1-1 15 TRBV5-1 . . TGCGCCAGCAGCCCTGGCGGCGGGCTGATCACTGAAGCTTTCTTT CASSPGGGLITEAFF
TRBJ2-1 14 TRBV29-1 . . TGCAGCGGAAATGGGGACGTCGGGGGCAATGAGCAGTTCTTC CSGNGDVGGNEQFF
TRBJ2-3 11 TRBV12-3/TRBV12-4 . . TGTGCCAGCAGTTTTGCAGATACGCAGTATTTT CASSFADTQYF
TRBJ2-3 16 TRBV20-1 . . TGCAGTGCTTACGCCCTCCGGGACCGTCGGAGGGATACGCAGTATTTT CSAYALRDRRRDTQYF
TRBJ2-5 14 TRBV30 . . TGTGCCTGGAGGATGAGCGGAGGGGAAGAGACCCAGTACTTC CAWRMSGGEETQYF
TRBJ2-1 14 TRBV12-3/TRBV12-4 . TRBD2 TGTGCCAGCAGTCGTTTAGCGGGAGGCGATGAGCAGTTCTTC CASSRLAGGDEQFF
TRBJ2-3 12 TRBV6-2/TRBV6-3 once . TGTGCCAGCAGTCCCCGGACTCCTACGCAGTATTTT CASSPRTPTQYF
TRBJ2-1 14 TRBV20-1 . . TGCAGTGCTAGACCCGGAGGGGGCTACAATGAGCAGTTCTTC CSARPGGGYNEQFF
TRBJ2-1 17 TRBV24-1 . TRBD2 TGTGCCACCAGCCCTTTAAGACTAGCGGGACCCTACAATGAGCAGTTCTTC CATSPLRLAGPYNEQFF
TRBJ1-2 14 TRBV20-1 . . TGCAGTGCTAGTGGGGGGGACTCCAACTATGGCTACACCTTC CSASGGDSNYGYTF
TRBJ1-3 12 TRBV6-2/TRBV6-3 . . TGTGCCAGCAGTTATACGGGAAACACCATATATTTT CASSYTGNTIYF
TRBJ2-5 17 TRBV6-2/TRBV6-3 . TRBD2 TGTGCCAGCAGTCCCATTTATCTAGCGGGAGATCAGGAGACCCAGTACTTC CASSPIYLAGDQETQYF
TRBJ2-7 12 TRBV20-1 . . TGCAGTGCGAGAGGACAGACCTACGAGCAGTACTTC CSARGQTYEQYF
TRBJ1-2 15 TRBV3-1 once . TGTGCCAGCAGCCAGGGGACCCAAGCTAACTATGGCTACACCTTC CASSQGTQANYGYTF
TRBJ1-5 16 TRBV19 . . TGTGCCAGTAGAAGAGAGGTGGTCACTTCGAGTCAGCCCCAGCATTTT CASRREVVTSSQPQHF
TRBJ1-2 12 TRBV29-1 . . TGCAGCTTCTATTGGAGGGGGTATGGCTACACCTTC CSFYWRGYGYTF
TRBJ2-1 14 TRBV5-1 . . TGCGCCAGCAGCCTCGGGGCCGAGGGCAATGAGCAGTTCTTC CASSLGAEGNEQFF
TRBJ1-3 13 TRBV29-1 once . TGCAGCGTTGAAGATGGCATTCGAAACACCATATATTTT CSVEDGIRNTIYF
TRBJ1-2 12 TRBV19 . . TGTGCCGCCGCCCGGGGCTCGTATGGCTACACCTTC CAAARGSYGYTF
TRBJ2-3 14 TRBV29-1 . TRBD2 TGCAGCGTTGTCGGACTAGCGGGACTAGATACGCAGTATTTT CSVVGLAGLDTQYF
TRBJ2-5 15 TRBV9 once . TGTGCCAGCAGCGTAGCGCTTTCCTCCGAGGGGACCCAGTACTTC CASSVALSSEGTQYF
TRBJ2-1 12 TRBV12-3/TRBV12-4 . . TGTGCCAGCAGCCCTCTTGGGAATGAGCAGTTCTTC CASSPLGNEQFF
TRBJ2-1 14 TRBV7-9 once TRBD2 TGTGCCAGCGGGCTCCAATGGGGGGGCAATGAGCAGTTCTTC CASGLQWGGNEQFF
TRBJ1-1 13 TRBV6-5 . . TGTGCCAGCAGTAGACATATGAACACTGAAGCTTTCTTT CASSRHMNTEAFF
TRBJ1-4 15 TRBV9 . . TGTGCCAGCAGCGTAACTCCTGCAACTAATGAAAAACTGTTTTTT CASSVTPATNEKLFF
TRBJ1-3 17 TRBV10-3 . TRBD1 TGTGCCATCAGTGACCCCGGGACAGGGATCTCTGGAAACACCATATATTTT CAISDPGTGISGNTIYF
TRBJ1-2 13 TRBV27 . . TGTGCCAGCAGTAGAACAGGCGTCAACGGCTACACCTTC CASSRTGVNGYTF
TRBJ1-2 14 TRBV7-9 once . TGTGCCAGCAGCTCCCGCGACGGAGTCTATGGCTACACCTTC CASSSRDGVYGYTF
TRBJ2-2 14 TRBV5-1 . . TGCGCCAGCAGCGGAAGGGGGGTTGACGGGGAGCTGTTTTTT CASSGRGVDGELFF
TRBJ2-1 16 TRBV12-3/TRBV12-4 . . TGTGCCAGCAGCCTTAGACCACAGCGGTCCAACAATGAGCAGTTCTTC CASSLRPQRSNNEQFF
TRBJ1-5 12 TRBV28 . . TGTGCCGGTGGGCGGACTTTCCAGCCCCAGCATTTT CAGGRTFQPQHF
TRBJ1-1 14 TRBV18 once . TGTGCCAGCTCACCTAATCCTTGGGACACTGAAGCTTTCTTT CASSPNPWDTEAFF
TRBJ1-5 13 TRBV30 once . TGTGCCTGGAGTGGGACAGACAATCAGCCCCAGCATTTT CAWSGTDNQPQHF
TRBJ1-5 15 TRBV9 . TRBD1 TGTGCCAGCAGCGTGGGACAGGGGTCGCGTCAGCCCCAGCATTTT CASSVGQGSRQPQHF
TRBJ1-3 15 TRBV6-1 . . TGTGCCAGCAGTGAAGCGCTCGGGGGCCGCGACACCATATATTTT CASSEALGGRDTIYF
TRBJ1-4 16 TRBV23-1 . TRBD1 TGCGCCAGCAGTCAATCGATACAGGGGATTAATGAAAAACTGTTTTTT CASSQSIQGINEKLFF
TRBJ1-2 14 TRBV28 . . TGTGCCAGCAGTTTAAAGCCCGACGGCTATGGCTACACCTTC CASSLKPDGYGYTF
TRBJ2-2 16 TRBV4-3 . TRBD1 TGCGCCAGCAGCCGGACCGGGACAGCGAACACCGGGGAGCTGTTTTTT CASSRTGTANTGELFF
TRBJ1-1 11 TRBV30 . . TGTGCGGAATGGGGGAACACTGAAGCTTTCTTT CAEWGNTEAFF
TRBJ2-5 15 TRBV9 . TRBD2 TGTGCCAGCAGCGTTACTAGCGGTACGCAAGAGACCCAGTACTTC CASSVTSGTQETQYF
TRBJ2-1 15 TRBV7-3 . . TGTGCCAGCAGCCTTAACTCCGGGAGAGACAATGAGCAGTTCTTC CASSLNSGRDNEQFF
TRBJ2-1 11 TRBV5-6 . . TGTGCCAGCAGCCTCGAACAAGAGCAGTTCTTC CASSLEQEQFF
TRBJ2-7 14 TRBV4-1 once . TGCGCCAGCAGCCAAGTCCAGGGGACATACGAGCAGTACTTC CASSQVQGTYEQYF